Each of the 27 T cell receptor beta chains below was sequenced from the same sample in a study of blood T cell repertoires in COVID-19. The method was immunoSEQ multiplex PCR; TCRdb's version includes in-frame clones alone and lacks a portion of them. The table records about 220,000 clones, approximately 85% of them present only once. The sequenced sample consisted of peripheral blood. These receptors all stem from a woman in her 70s with COVID-19, enrolled during active disease.

The chain couples TRBV6-1 to TRBJ2-3; the D gene is possibly TRBD1 (6 bases). V was shortened by 3 bases and J by 9 bases, with 13 bases between the two germline ends. The CDR3 totals 13 residues. Germline values: CDR1 MNHNS, CDR2 SASEGT. Here the CDR3 reads CASSDRTEATQYF. The CDR3 DNA reads as TGTGCCAGCAGTGACCGGACAGAGGCGACGCAGTATTTT.

The CDR3 protein is CASSPRSGGNTEAFF. DNA of the CDR3: TGTGCCAGTAGTCCTCGATCAGGGGGGAACACTGAAGCTTTCTTT. The chain joins TRBV19 to TRBJ1-1, with 7 bases that match TRBD1. This CDR3 contains 15 residues. Unmatched junction bases numbered 7, after V lost 5 bases and J lost 1 base. Germline CDR1 reads LNHDA; CDR2 reads SQIVND (reference sequence).

The chain combines TRBV6-5 with TRBJ1-6; D is unclear. The CDR3 is 15 residues long. Germline V CDR1 and CDR2: MNHEY, SVGAGI. V lost 2 bases and J lost 8, with 13 bases in between. The CDR3 bases are TGTGCCAGCAGTTACACGCGCAGGCTGGATTCACCCCTCCACTTT. Protein product: CASSYTRRLDSPLHF.

The rearrangement joins TRBV4-1 to TRBJ2-3, with 14 bases identical to TRBD2. CDR1 and CDR2 from the germline V gene are MGHRA and YSYEKL. The V gene end was trimmed by 4 bases and the J gene end by 4 bases; junction bases not matched to a gene: 4. The CDR3 runs to 16 residues. DNA of the CDR3: TGCGCCAGCAGCCGGACTAGCGGGGGGTTCCCAGATACGCAGTATTTT. This sequence encodes CASSRTSGGFPDTQYF.

This clone was recorded once. The chain links TRBV11-3 to TRBJ2-1; D gene uncertain. Trimming pared 2 bases from V and 4 bases from J, leaving 6 bases between. CDR3 length equals 13 residues. The germline V gene encodes CDR1 SGHNT and CDR2 YENEEA. As DNA, the CDR3 is TGTGCCAGCAGCTTACAGTCATACAATGAGCAGTTCTTC. The encoded protein is CASSLQSYNEQFF.

This chain uses TRBV25-1 with TRBJ2-5; the match to TRBD2 covers 13 bases. After removal of 4 bases from V and 5 bases from J, the junction contained 4 bases not matched to a gene. CDR1 and CDR2 (germline): MGHDK, SYGVNS. The CDR3 runs to 15 residues. CDR3 nucleotides: TGTGCCAGCAGTGTGACTAGCGGGGGGAGGGAGACCCAGTACTTC. This encodes CASSVTSGGRETQYF.

The rearrangement uses TRBV5-1 and TRBJ2-2; 8 nucleotides match TRBD1. Germline assignment: CDR1 SGHRS and CDR2 YFSETQ. J gave up 4 bases and V 1 base, and 6 bases lay outside the gene matches. The CDR3 covers 16 residues. The CDR3 is CASSLNPGGGTGELFF. CDR3 bases: TGCGCCAGCAGCTTGAATCCAGGGGGCGGCACCGGGGAGCTGTTTTTT.

The J gene is TRBJ1-3, the V gene TRBV19; 10 nucleotides agree with TRBD1. Trimming removed 6 bases from V and 3 bases from J; junction bases left unmatched: 5. The CDR3 extends over 15 amino acids. Germline V lookup: CDR1 LNHDA, CDR2 SQIVND (reference sequence). The CDR3 coding sequence is TGTGCCAGTAGGGACAGGGGGTCTGTTGGAAACACCATATATTTT. Translating it yields CASRDRGSVGNTIYF.

V usage is TRBV5-1 and J usage is TRBJ2-2; a weak D match, TRBD1 (6 bases). CDR3 length equals 14 residues. Germline CDR1 is SGHRS and CDR2 is YFSETQ. V was shortened by 3 bases and J by 0 bases, with 6 bases between the two germline ends. The CDR3 sequence is CASSWDTNTGELFF. CDR3 sequence (DNA): TGCGCCAGCAGCTGGGACACGAACACCGGGGAGCTGTTTTTT.

The chain links TRBV4-1 to TRBJ1-5; D might be TRBD1 (5 bases). Trimming stripped 2 bases from V and 3 bases from J, with 20 bases between. The germline gives CDR1 MGHRA, CDR2 YSYEKL. This CDR3 region has 18 residues. The CDR3 spells CASSQLSGAGKTNQPQHF. In DNA form, the CDR3 reads TGCGCCAGCAGCCAACTATCCGGAGCAGGGAAAACCAATCAGCCCCAGCATTTT.

V gene TRBV5-1 combines with J gene TRBJ1-1; the match to TRBD1 covers 7 bases. Germline V lookup: CDR1 SGHRS, CDR2 YFSETQ. This CDR3 contains 16 residues. The J segment lost 1 base and the V segment lost 4 bases, leaving 10 bases of the junction unmatched. CDR3 protein: CASSPWDSEGNTEAFF. In DNA form, the CDR3 reads TGCGCCAGCAGCCCGTGGGACAGCGAGGGGAACACTGAAGCTTTCTTT. Full variable domain (rest looked up from reference TRBV5-1 and TRBJ1-1): KAGVTQTPRYLIKTRGQQVTLSCSPISGHRSVSWYQQTPGQGLQFLFEYFSETQRNKGNFPGRFSGRQFSNSRSEMNVSTLELGDSALYLCASSPWDSEGNTEAFFGQGTRLTVV.

The genes are TRBV6-5 and TRBJ2-2; D remains ambiguous. This CDR3 has 13 amino acids. The V end lost 7 bases, the J end lost 2 bases, and 8 bases lay between the germline ends. CDR1 is MNHEY, CDR2 SVGAGI, per germline. The CDR3 DNA reads as TGTGCCAGCATCGGTACTAACACCGGGGAGCTGTTTTTT. As protein: CASIGTNTGELFF.

The chain has TRBV9 and TRBJ2-7; the match to TRBD2 covers 9 bases. The CDR3 consists of 15 residues. Trimming cost V 0 bases and J 4 bases; bases outside gene matches: 5. CDR1 SGDLS and CDR2 YYNGEE come from the germline V gene. This chain's CDR3 is CASSVAGLAGYEQYF. In nucleotides, the CDR3 is TGTGCCAGCAGCGTAGCGGGCCTAGCGGGGTACGAGCAGTACTTC.

This sequence joins TRBV5-1 and TRBJ1-3, with 10 bases lining up with TRBD1. This CDR3 has 16 amino acids. From germline, CDR1 is SGHRS and CDR2 YFSETQ. Trimming took 5 bases from V and 0 from J; bases not matched to a gene: 5. CDR3 in amino acids: CASRSGQGISGNTIYF. DNA of the CDR3: TGCGCCAGCAGGTCGGGACAGGGGATCTCTGGAAACACCATATATTTT. Supplemented by reference TRBV5-1 and TRBJ1-3, the full variable domain reads KAGVTQTPRYLIKTRGQQVTLSCSPISGHRSVSWYQQTPGQGLQFLFEYFSETQRNKGNFPGRFSGRQFSNSRSEMNVSTLELGDSALYLCASRSGQGISGNTIYFGEGSWLTVV.

The rearrangement uses TRBV27 and TRBJ1-2; 7 nucleotides agree with TRBD1. This CDR3 spans 14 amino acids. CDR1 is MNHEY and CDR2 is SMNVEV in the germline V gene (reference sequence). J lost 4 bases, V lost 5 bases, and 7 bases had no gene match. As DNA, the CDR3 is TGTGCCAGCAGTCTAGGGGGCGGAGGCTATGGCTACACCTTC. Translated: CASSLGGGGYGYTF.

The CDR3, as DNA: TGTGCCAGTAGTCTCCTTGGGGGGAATTCACCCCTCCACTTT. Translated, it gives CASSLLGGNSPLHF. V usage is TRBV19 and J usage is TRBJ1-6, with D tentatively TRBD1 (5 bases). In germline, CDR1 is LNHDA, CDR2 SQIVND (reference sequence). This CDR3 spans 14 amino acids. The germline V and J ends were trimmed by 5 bases and 7 bases, with 12 bases remaining between them.

The CDR3 protein is CASSVEGAKPQHF. CDR3 nucleotides: TGTGCCAGTAGTGTTGAGGGGGCAAAGCCCCAGCATTTT. V usage is TRBV19 and J usage is TRBJ1-5; 7 bases fit TRBD1. Germline V gene lookup returns CDR1 LNHDA and CDR2 SQIVND (reference sequence). The CDR3 is 13 residues long. J gave up 8 bases and V 5 bases, and 6 bases lay outside the gene matches.

V and J are TRBV5-1 and TRBJ2-1; the D gene is possibly TRBD2 (5 bases). Germline loops: CDR1 SGHRS, CDR2 YFSETQ. This CDR3 comprises 15 residues. Trimming shortened V by 2 bases and J by 1 base, and 10 bases separated the two germline ends. The CDR3 bases are TGCGCCAGCAGCTTCCCACTAGGGTCCTACAATGAGCAGTTCTTC. It translates to CASSFPLGSYNEQFF.

The chain combines TRBV10-3 with TRBJ2-7; D may be TRBD1 (5 bases). Trimming took 6 bases from V and 7 from J, leaving 16 bases between them. This CDR3 is built from 13 residues. Germline V lookup: CDR1 ENHRY, CDR2 SYGVKD. This CDR3 is CAISPIQELEQYF. DNA for the CDR3: TGTGCCATCAGCCCCATACAGGAGTTGGAGCAGTACTTC.

The CDR3 nucleotides read TGTGCCAGTAGTATGGAGGGCTACGAGCAGTACTTC. Translation gives CASSMEGYEQYF. The V and J genes are TRBV19 and TRBJ2-7; a weak D match, TRBD2 (6 bases). Trimming took 3 bases from V and 3 from J, leaving 6 bases between them. Germline V CDR1 and CDR2: LNHDA, SQIVND (reference sequence). The CDR3 length is 12 residues. Drawing the rest from reference TRBV19 and TRBJ2-7, the complete variable domain is DGGITQSPKYLFRKEGQNVTLSCEQNLNHDAMYWYRQDPGQGLRLIYYSQIVNDFQKGDIAEGYSVSREKKESFPLTVTSAQKNPTAFYLCASSMEGYEQYFGPGTRLTVT.

The chain carries TRBV19 and TRBJ2-1; 8 bases agree with TRBD1. CDR1 is LNHDA and CDR2 is SQIVND in the germline V gene (reference sequence). With V trimmed by 5 bases and J by 8 bases, 5 bases remained unmatched. The CDR3 runs to 13 residues. Here the CDR3 reads CASSFGQGDEQFF. As DNA, the CDR3 is TGTGCCAGTAGTTTTGGACAGGGCGATGAGCAGTTCTTC. Looking up the rest from reference TRBV19 and TRBJ2-1 gives the full variable domain: DGGITQSPKYLFRKEGQNVTLSCEQNLNHDAMYWYRQDPGQGLRLIYYSQIVNDFQKGDIAEGYSVSREKKESFPLTVTSAQKNPTAFYLCASSFGQGDEQFFGPGTRLTVL.

This sequence joins TRBV7-5 and TRBJ2-4; the table's TRBD2 call for D was not verified on the DNA. TRBV7-5 is labeled a pseudogene. This CDR3 is 14 amino acids long. The CDR3 loop reads CARSLGEGKNIQYF. The CDR3 nucleotides read TGTGCCAGAAGCTTAGGGGAGGGCAAAAACATTCAGTACTTC.

The gene calls are TRBV19 and TRBJ2-5, with TRBD2 matching over 15 bases. Losses at the gene ends were 6 bases for V and 5 bases for J; bases not matched to a gene: 4. The length of the CDR3 is 15 residues. CDR1 is LNHDA and CDR2 is SQIVND in the germline V gene (reference sequence). The CDR3 is CASRGTSGRWETQYF. In DNA form, the CDR3 reads TGTGCCAGTAGAGGGACTAGCGGGAGGTGGGAGACCCAGTACTTC.

With regard to this clone: Different DNA sequences within this sample yield the same CDR3. The chain uses TRBV5-4 and TRBJ1-5; TRBD1 agrees at 7 bases. Germline CDR1 and CDR2: SGHNT and YYREEE (reference sequence). There are 13 residues in the CDR3. Trimming removed 2 bases from V and 7 bases from J; junction bases left unmatched: 3. In nucleotides, the CDR3 is TGTGCCAGCAGCTTTGACAGGGACCAGCCCCAGCATTTT. This sequence encodes CASSFDRDQPQHF.

The chain combines TRBV4-3 with TRBJ2-1, with D perhaps TRBD2 (6 bases). Trimming pared 0 bases from V and 1 base from J, leaving 13 bases between. CDR3 length equals 17 residues. CDR1 LGHNA and CDR2 YSLEER come from the germline V gene. In DNA form, the CDR3 reads TGCGCCAGCAGCCAAGATCTGCCCGGGAGTTCCTACAATGAGCAGTTCTTC. Translating gives CASSQDLPGSSYNEQFF.

The CDR3 DNA sequence: TGCGCCAGCAGCTCTCGCGGGGGCCCAATTCAGCCCCAGCATTTT. Its translation is CASSSRGGPIQPQHF. V usage is TRBV4-1 and J usage is TRBJ1-5; D perhaps matches TRBD1 (6 bases). The CDR3 has 15 residues. V shed 5 bases and J shed 6 bases, with 17 bases lying between them. The germline gives CDR1 MGHRA, CDR2 YSYEKL.

This clone appeared a single time. The chain uses TRBV7-8 and TRBJ1-2; tentatively, D is TRBD1 (6 bases). This CDR3 is 15 amino acids long. From germline, CDR1 is SGHVS and CDR2 FQNEAQ. V dropped 1 base and J dropped 7 bases, with 16 bases sitting between them. CDR3 sequence reads: CASSLGWGGHSGYTF. CDR3 DNA: TGTGCCAGCAGCTTAGGTTGGGGGGGACATAGTGGCTACACCTTC.